One and the same sample provided the 26 T cell receptor beta chains below, sequenced in a study of TIL therapy for anti-PD-1-resistant metastatic lung cancer (dated by TCRdb to about 2021). The meaning of the sample's time point label: pre-treatment sample, taken before nivolumab and TIL therapy. The baseline tumor samples were excised metastases, mostly pleural nodules or supraclavicular lymph nodes, taken from the same resection that was used to grow TIL. Using bias-controlled multiplex PCR with the immunoSEQ v3 hsTCRB kit, the TCR beta CDR3 regions were amplified from genomic DNA. What TCRdb holds here is the immuneACCESS table cut down to in-frame rearrangements. Part of the clones is not present; checked against another copy, under half of the missing clones reflect an unresolved V gene, and the others are unexplained. This sample has 45,000 to 50,000 clones in its table, and around 64% of those were observed once. The ten largest clonotypes hold around 5.9% of the sample.

The specimen was tumor tissue, collected at baseline. These receptor sequences come from a person between 25 and 80 years old with non-small cell lung cancer.

This clone came up a few times. J is TRBJ2-7 and V is TRBV9, with D possibly being TRBD2 (5 bases). The CDR3 runs 15 residues. Germline CDR1 reads SGDLS; CDR2 reads YYNGEE. V was clipped by 0 bases and J by 2 bases, with 12 bases between them. This CDR3 is CASSVGDYAPYEQYF. The CDR3 region has the DNA TGTGCCAGCAGCGTAGGAGACTATGCCCCCTACGAGCAGTACTTC.

The V and J genes are TRBV6-5 and TRBJ1-4; no clear D gene. Germline V lookup: CDR1 MNHEY, CDR2 SVGAGI. The length of the CDR3 is 15 residues. Trimming took 5 bases from V and 4 from J, leaving 14 bases between them. The CDR3 DNA reads TGTGCCAGCAGTCTCCAACCATCGCATAATGAAAAACTGTTTTTT. Its translation is CASSLQPSHNEKLFF.

The chain uses TRBV10-1 and TRBJ2-3, with 14 bases matching TRBD2. J was trimmed by 12 bases and V by 4 bases; bases with no gene match: 6. The CDR3 runs 14 residues. Germline lookup yields CDR1 WNHNN and CDR2 SYGVQD (reference sequence). This CDR3 reads CASSVGLAGVQQYF. CDR3 DNA: TGCGCCAGCAGTGTGGGACTAGCGGGAGTCCAACAGTATTTT.

The CDR3 DNA reads as TGCGCCAGCAGCTTGGGGCTAGCGGGAGGTGGGCAGTTCTTC. It is translated as CASSLGLAGGGQFF. This chain connects TRBV5-1 to TRBJ2-1; 11 bases map to TRBD2. The ends lost 0 bases at V and 12 bases at J; junction bases unmatched: 5. Per germline, CDR1 SGHRS and CDR2 YFSETQ. CDR3 length equals 14 residues.

The chain carries TRBV6-1 and TRBJ1-1; a possible D gene is TRBD1 (6 bases). The CDR3 has 14 amino acids. Deletions cut 7 bases from V and 1 base from J, with 13 bases between. Germline CDR1 reads MNHNS; CDR2 reads SASEGT. The CDR3 here is CASKTGYANTEAFF. The CDR3 region has the DNA TGTGCCAGCAAGACAGGTTACGCGAACACTGAAGCTTTCTTT.

The J gene is TRBJ1-1, the V gene TRBV19; D gene ambiguous. The CDR3 totals 11 residues. The V gene's germline CDR1 is LNHDA and CDR2 SQIVND (reference sequence). The V gene lost 10 bases and the J gene lost 1 base, with 7 bases spanning the gap. DNA of the CDR3: TGTGCCACCAGACAGAACACTGAAGCTTTCTTT. Amino acids: CATRQNTEAFF.

This chain connects TRBV27 to TRBJ1-3; TRBD1 matches 7 bases. Germline-derived CDR1 and CDR2 are MNHEY and SMNVEV (reference sequence). The J segment lost 7 bases and the V segment lost 4 bases, leaving 10 bases of the junction unmatched. This CDR3 comprises 15 residues. In nucleotides, the CDR3 is TGTGCCAGCAGTTCCCAGGGGCGCAGGGGGAACACCATATATTTT. Protein: CASSSQGRRGNTIYF.

This clone was seen a handful of times. DNA of the CDR3: TGTGCCATAAAGGGTCTTCGTCAGCCCCAGCATTTT. Amino acid sequence: CAIKGLRQPQHF. This chain connects TRBV10-3 to TRBJ1-5, with no clear D. This CDR3 spans 12 amino acids. Deletions cut 9 bases from V and 6 bases from J, with 12 bases between. Per germline, CDR1 ENHRY and CDR2 SYGVKD.

CDR3 coding DNA: TGTGCCAGCGGTGACGTTTTACTCGCCCTCGAGCAGTACTTC. Translation: CASGDVLLALEQYF. V is TRBV7-9 and J is TRBJ2-7; D uncertain. In germline, CDR1 is SEHNR, CDR2 FQNEAQ (reference sequence). CDR3 length: 14 residues. With 8 bases removed from V and 6 bases from J, the gap between germline ends came to 20 bases.

The V gene is TRBV27, the J gene TRBJ2-7; the D gene is possibly TRBD1 (6 bases). Trimming stripped 5 bases from V and 2 bases from J, with 16 bases between. CDR1 and CDR2 from the germline V gene are MNHEY and SMNVEV (reference sequence). This CDR3 spans 15 amino acids. The CDR3 DNA follows: TGTGCCAGCAGTCCGATCCCGGACAGTACCTACGAGCAGTACTTC. It yields the protein CASSPIPDSTYEQYF.

Only a few counts were recorded for this clone. This chain joins TRBV7-2 and TRBJ2-1; 10 bases agree with TRBD2. Losses at the gene ends were 1 base for V and 7 bases for J; bases not matched to a gene: 7. The germline V gene has CDR1 SGHTA and CDR2 FQGNSA. The CDR3 consists of 16 residues. The CDR3 nucleotides are TGTGCCAGCAGCTTAGTGGGGCTAGCGGGAGTGAATGAGCAGTTCTTC. Its protein is CASSLVGLAGVNEQFF.

The gene calls are TRBV5-1 and TRBJ1-1; unclear D gene. Trimming stripped 1 base from V and 4 bases from J, with 17 bases between. CDR1 and CDR2 (germline): SGHRS, YFSETQ. CDR3 length: 16 amino acids. CDR3 in amino acids: CASSLRNVERGTEAFF. For the CDR3, the DNA is TGCGCCAGCAGCTTGCGAAACGTGGAAAGAGGCACTGAAGCTTTCTTT.

The chain links TRBV13 to TRBJ2-5; D may match TRBD1 or TRBD2 (6 bases each). Germline CDR1 PRHDT, CDR2 FYEKMQ (reference sequence). CDR3 size: 16 residues. V was clipped by 5 bases and J by 5 bases, with 21 bases between them. CDR3 residues: CASSPSGAGGWETQYF. For the CDR3, the DNA is TGTGCCAGCAGCCCCTCGGGGGCTGGGGGGTGGGAGACCCAGTACTTC.

The V call is TRBV9, the J call TRBJ1-1, with D uncertain. Germline V gives CDR1 SGDLS, CDR2 YYNGEE. The V and J ends lost 0 bases and 5 bases respectively, with 11 bases between them. There are 14 residues in the CDR3. CDR3 coding DNA: TGTGCCAGCAGCGTAGCTCCCCTCGGGACTGAAGCTTTCTTT. It codes for CASSVAPLGTEAFF. The full variable domain, completed using reference TRBV9 and TRBJ1-1, is DSGVTQTPKHLITATGQRVTLRCSPRSGDLSVYWYQQSLDQGLQFLIQYYNGEERAKGNILERFSAQQFPDLHSELNLSSLELGDSALYFCASSVAPLGTEAFFGQGTRLTVV.

The chain is built from TRBV7-2 and TRBJ2-7, with D unresolved. Trimming cost V 1 base and J 0 bases, with 4 bases left between them. The length of the CDR3 is 13 residues. CDR1 is SGHTA, CDR2 FQGNSA, per germline. CDR3 nucleotide sequence: TGTGCCAGCAGCTTAGGGCCCTCCTACGAGCAGTACTTC. It translates to CASSLGPSYEQYF.

This clone showed up just a few times. The V gene is TRBV9, the J gene TRBJ2-4; D is perhaps TRBD1 or TRBD2 (5 bases each). The V gene lost 3 bases and the J gene lost 3 bases, with 13 bases spanning the gap. The CDR3 has 15 residues. Germline V CDR1 and CDR2: SGDLS, YYNGEE. The CDR3 loop is CASSEGTLGKNIQYF. CDR3 bases: TGTGCCAGCAGCGAGGGGACCTTGGGCAAAAACATTCAGTACTTC.

The chain links TRBV5-3 to TRBJ1-5; D perhaps matches TRBD1 (5 bases). TRBV5-3 is annotated as an ORF whose role is uncertain. The germline V and J ends were trimmed by 0 bases and 7 bases, with 11 bases remaining between them. There are 14 residues in the CDR3. CDR3 DNA: TGTGCCAGAAGCTTGGACGGGGGAGGGCAGCCCCAGCATTTT. Translating it yields CARSLDGGGQPQHF.

The chain carries TRBV5-6 and TRBJ2-5; 7 positions agree with TRBD2. Germline assignment: CDR1 SGHDT and CDR2 YYEEEE. The ends lost 3 bases at V and 1 base at J; junction bases unmatched: 9. The CDR3 contains 16 residues. CDR3 nucleotide sequence: TGTGCCAGCAGCTGGGGAGGGCCAGTCCCCCAAGAGACCCAGTACTTC. Protein: CASSWGGPVPQETQYF.

The V gene is TRBV5-4, the J gene TRBJ1-4, with TRBD1 matching 10 bases. This CDR3 is built from 15 residues. From germline, CDR1 is SGHNT and CDR2 YYREEE (reference sequence). J was trimmed by 3 bases and V by 4 bases; bases with no gene match: 3. The CDR3: CASSLTGGPNEKLFF. As DNA, the CDR3 is TGTGCCAGCAGCCTGACAGGGGGCCCTAATGAAAAACTGTTTTTT. The full variable domain, in which reference TRBV5-4 and TRBJ1-4 provide the parts outside the CDR3, is ETGVTQSPTHLIKTRGQQVTLRCSSQSGHNTVSWYQQALGQGPQFIFQYYREEENGRGNFPPRFSGLQFPNYSSELNVNALELDDSALYLCASSLTGGPNEKLFFGSGTQLSVL.

V and J are TRBV21-1 and TRBJ1-6. TRBV21-1 is a pseudogene. The CDR3 extends over 14 amino acids. CDR3 residues: CASRVIPDYSPLHF. CDR3 DNA: TGTGCCAGCAGGGTCATCCCGGATTATTCACCCCTCCACTTT.

This clone has just a few counts. V and J are TRBV19 and TRBJ1-5, with 7 positions matching TRBD1. The CDR3 is 15 amino acids. Unmatched junction bases numbered 5, after V lost 1 base and J lost 5 bases. Germline CDR1 and CDR2: LNHDA and SQIVND (reference sequence). The CDR3 region has the DNA TGTGCCAGTAGTATAGGGCCAGGGGGTTATCAGCCCCAGCATTTT. This encodes CASSIGPGGYQPQHF.

V and J are TRBV6-5 and TRBJ2-5, with 7 bases lining up with TRBD1. The germline CDR1 and CDR2 sequences are MNHEY and SVGAGI. This CDR3 spans 13 amino acids. V shed 2 bases, J shed 5 bases, and the junction held 2 bases outside the gene matches. CDR3 amino acids: CASSYRGRETQYF. DNA of the CDR3: TGTGCCAGCAGTTACAGGGGGCGCGAGACCCAGTACTTC.

The chain recombines TRBV30 with TRBJ1-1; D possibly corresponds to TRBD1 (5 bases). CDR3 length equals 13 residues. The germline V gene encodes CDR1 GTSNPN and CDR2 SVGIG (reference sequence). Trimming pared 0 bases from V and 5 bases from J, leaving 10 bases between. In DNA form, the CDR3 reads TGTGCCTGGAGTGTAGGGGAGGGAACTGAAGCTTTCTTT. It is translated as CAWSVGEGTEAFF.

The rearrangement joins TRBV7-2 to TRBJ1-4, with D possibly TRBD1 on 6 matching bases. Germline assignment: CDR1 SGHTA and CDR2 FQGNSA. Between the trimmed V and J ends, which lost 0 bases and 8 bases, there was a span of 16 bases. The CDR3 runs 16 residues. The CDR3 reads CASSLAGGTLREKLFF. In DNA form, the CDR3 reads TGTGCCAGCAGCTTAGCGGGTGGGACATTAAGGGAAAAACTGTTTTTT.

The chain links TRBV6-1 to TRBJ1-4; a possible D gene is TRBD1 (6 bases). This CDR3 spans 14 amino acids. Germline CDR1 is MNHNS and CDR2 is SASEGT. Trimming stripped 0 bases from V and 7 bases from J, with 9 bases between. CDR3 coding DNA: TGTGCCAGCAGTGAAGCATGGGGGGCTGAAAAACTGTTTTTT. It is translated as CASSEAWGAEKLFF.

This clone was observed a handful of times. This chain links TRBV27 with TRBJ1-1, with D maybe TRBD1 (5 bases). Trimming removed 2 bases at V and 1 base at J, with 20 bases between. Germline values: CDR1 MNHEY, CDR2 SMNVEV (reference sequence). The CDR3 spans 18 residues. CDR3 nucleotides: TGTGCCAGCAGTTTAAGCTGGCGCGGGGACCCTAGGAACACTGAAGCTTTCTTT. Amino acid sequence: CASSLSWRGDPRNTEAFF.